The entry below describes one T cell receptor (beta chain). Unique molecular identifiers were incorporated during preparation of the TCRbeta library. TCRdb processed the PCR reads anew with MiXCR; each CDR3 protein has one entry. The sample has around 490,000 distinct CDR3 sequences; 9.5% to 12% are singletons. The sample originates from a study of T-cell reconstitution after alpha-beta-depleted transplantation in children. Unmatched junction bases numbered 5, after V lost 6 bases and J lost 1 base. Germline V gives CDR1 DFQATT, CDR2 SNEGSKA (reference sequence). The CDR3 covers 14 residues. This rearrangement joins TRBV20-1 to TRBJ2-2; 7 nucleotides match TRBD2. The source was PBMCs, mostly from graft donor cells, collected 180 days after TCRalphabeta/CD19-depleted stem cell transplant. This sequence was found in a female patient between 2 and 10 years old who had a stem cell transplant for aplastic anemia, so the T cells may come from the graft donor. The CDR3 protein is CSAWREQNTGELFF. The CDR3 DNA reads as TGCAGTGCCTGGCGGGAGCAGAACACCGGGGAGCTGTTTTTT.